The 23 T cell receptor beta chains reported below all come from one sample, sequenced in a study of neoadjuvant nivolumab and ipilimumab in lung cancer. Sequenced by immunoSEQ multiplex PCR; TCRdb stores in-frame clones only, minus some. The sample contains some 1,200 clones, roughly four fifths of which appear only once. Here the sequenced sample was adjacent normal lung tissue, taken after neoadjuvant nivolumab, alone or with ipilimumab, at or shortly before surgery. Receptors were obtained from an adult with non-small cell lung cancer.

The CDR3 sequence: CASSLVVRTDWSTEAFF. The CDR3 bases are TGTGCCAGCAGCTTAGTCGTCAGGACGGATTGGAGCACTGAAGCTTTCTTT. J is TRBJ1-1 and V is TRBV7-2; D remains unclear. V lost 1 base and J lost 4, with 19 bases in between. Germline CDR1 SGHTA, CDR2 FQGNSA. CDR3 length: 17 amino acids. The complete variable domain, with remaining parts taken from reference TRBV7-2 and TRBJ1-1, reads GAGVSQSPSNKVTEKGKDVELRCDPISGHTALYWYRQSLGQGLEFLIYFQGNSAPDKSGLPSDRFSAERTGGSVSTLTIQRTQQEDSAVYLCASSLVVRTDWSTEAFFGQGTRLTVV.

This chain connects TRBV6-1 to TRBJ1-5; D uncertain. Germline-derived CDR1 and CDR2 are MNHNS and SASEGT. The CDR3 is 16 amino acids. Trimming removed 3 bases from V and 2 bases from J, with 14 bases in between. CDR3 DNA sequence: TGTGCCAGCAGTGACGGGTCTCCGTGGGGCAATCAGCCCCAGCATTTT. It codes for CASSDGSPWGNQPQHF.

The chain links TRBV4-1 to TRBJ2-7, with 8 bases identical to TRBD2. CDR1 MGHRA and CDR2 YSYEKL come from the germline V gene. There are 13 residues in the CDR3. V lost 3 bases and J lost 7; bases outside the gene matches: 5. The CDR3 spells CASSQNGGGEQYF. In DNA, the CDR3 is TGCGCCAGCAGCCAGAACGGGGGGGGAGAGCAGTACTTC.

V is TRBV7-2 and J is TRBJ2-1; 10 positions match TRBD2. After removal of 6 bases from V and 5 bases from J, the junction contained 7 bases not matched to a gene. The CDR3 covers 15 residues. Germline-derived CDR1 and CDR2 are SGHTA and FQGNSA. The CDR3 loop is CASRHVSGGHNEQFF. The CDR3 DNA reads as TGTGCCAGCAGACACGTTAGCGGGGGGCACAATGAGCAGTTCTTC.

This clone appeared a single time. The rearrangement joins TRBV27 to TRBJ1-6; no clear D. Germline V lookup: CDR1 MNHEY, CDR2 SMNVEV (reference sequence). The V gene lost 0 bases and the J gene lost 4 bases, with 16 bases spanning the gap. CDR3 length: 18 amino acids. CDR3 residues: CASSLSEEAARYNSPLHF. The CDR3 coding sequence is TGTGCCAGCAGTTTATCGGAGGAGGCAGCCCGGTATAATTCACCCCTCCACTTT.

The V and J genes are TRBV7-9 and TRBJ2-2; 7 positions match TRBD1. The ends lost 5 bases at V and 6 bases at J; junction bases unmatched: 15. The CDR3 is made up of 17 amino acids. Germline V gives CDR1 SEHNR, CDR2 FQNEAQ (reference sequence). The CDR3 DNA reads TGTGCCAGCAGCACCTTGTTCCCCGAACAGGGGCCCGGGGAGCTGTTTTTT. It encodes CASSTLFPEQGPGELFF.

The V and J genes are TRBV7-2 and TRBJ1-2, with D maybe TRBD1 (5 bases). Germline values: CDR1 SGHTA, CDR2 FQGNSA. Trimming pared 8 bases from V and 8 bases from J, leaving 18 bases between. The CDR3 loop spans 13 amino acids. CDR3 sequence (DNA): TGTGCCAGCGCAACCCCAGGGCTGGGGGGCTACACCTTC. Its translation is CASATPGLGGYTF.

The chain combines TRBV6-1 with TRBJ1-5, with D perhaps TRBD1 (5 bases). Germline V gene data show CDR1 as MNHNS and CDR2 as SASEGT. The CDR3 is made up of 13 amino acids. The V and J ends lost 8 bases and 4 bases respectively, with 12 bases between them. The CDR3 protein is CASGGTYNQPQHF. The CDR3, as DNA: TGTGCCAGCGGAGGGACTTATAATCAGCCCCAGCATTTT.

This clone has more than one count but fewer than ten. Other DNA sequences in this specimen translate into the identical CDR3. The rearrangement joins TRBV5-6 to TRBJ1-1; TRBD1 is a possible D gene (6 bases). The CDR3 is made up of 13 amino acids. In germline, CDR1 is SGHDT, CDR2 YYEEEE. The germline V and J ends were trimmed by 5 bases and 1 base, with 9 bases remaining between them. CDR3 sequence reads: CASRGTRNTEAFF. The DNA of the CDR3 is TGTGCCAGCAGGGGGACACGGAACACTGAAGCTTTCTTT. Based on the CDR3 plus reference TRBV5-6 and TRBJ1-1, the full variable domain is DAGVTQSPTHLIKTRGQQVTLRCSPKSGHDTVSWYQQALGQGPQFIFQYYEEEERQRGNFPDRFSGHQFPNYSSELNVNALLLGDSALYLCASRGTRNTEAFFGQGTRLTVV.

This clone was picked up a small number of times. V is TRBV7-2 and J is TRBJ1-4, with TRBD1 matching over 8 bases. Per germline, CDR1 SGHTA and CDR2 FQGNSA. V dropped 5 bases and J dropped 5; count of bases not matched to a gene: 10. CDR3 length: 16 amino acids. The CDR3 region is CASSEHPGQANEKLFF. The CDR3 coding sequence is TGTGCCAGCAGCGAGCATCCGGGACAGGCCAATGAAAAACTGTTTTTT. Looking up the rest from reference TRBV7-2 and TRBJ1-4 gives the full variable domain: GAGVSQSPSNKVTEKGKDVELRCDPISGHTALYWYRQSLGQGLEFLIYFQGNSAPDKSGLPSDRFSAERTGGSVSTLTIQRTQQEDSAVYLCASSEHPGQANEKLFFGSGTQLSVL.

This chain uses TRBV29-1 with TRBJ2-3; weak D call: TRBD1 (5 bases). The CDR3 is 14 amino acids. Deletions cut 4 bases from V and 2 bases from J, with 13 bases between. In germline, CDR1 is SQVTM, CDR2 ANQGSEA. CDR3 region: CSVARGISTDTQYF. In DNA form, the CDR3 reads TGCAGCGTTGCAAGGGGAATTTCCACAGATACGCAGTATTTT.

V is TRBV10-3 and J is TRBJ2-1; D may be TRBD2 (6 bases). The CDR3 consists of 14 residues. Germline-derived CDR1 and CDR2 are ENHRY and SYGVKD. Trimming pared 3 bases from V and 3 bases from J, leaving 9 bases between. The CDR3 is CAISEPGLYNEQFF. The DNA of the CDR3 is TGTGCCATCAGTGAACCGGGACTCTACAATGAGCAGTTCTTC.

The CDR3, as DNA: TGCAGCGTTGTGGACGGAAATCAGCCCCAGCATTTT. The encoded protein is CSVVDGNQPQHF. The V gene is TRBV29-1, the J gene TRBJ1-5; D unresolved. From germline, CDR1 is SQVTM and CDR2 ANQGSEA. V gave up 4 bases and J gave up 4 bases, with 8 bases separating them. The CDR3 runs 12 residues.

In this sample, this clone turned up once. This chain connects TRBV7-2 to TRBJ2-7; TRBD1 matches 7 bases. V dropped 8 bases and J dropped 3; count of bases not matched to a gene: 10. CDR1 is SGHTA and CDR2 is FQGNSA in the germline V gene. The CDR3 sequence is 14 residues long. CDR3 bases: TGTGCCAGCGGCCTGACAGGGCAGAGCTACGAGCAGTACTTC. It encodes CASGLTGQSYEQYF.

The J gene is TRBJ2-1, the V gene TRBV5-4; D is unclear. Germline V gene lookup returns CDR1 SGHNT and CDR2 YYREEE (reference sequence). With 0 bases removed from V and 4 bases from J, the gap between germline ends came to 5 bases. The CDR3 sequence is 13 residues long. CDR3: CASSLDKYNEQFF. CDR3 DNA sequence: TGTGCCAGCAGCTTGGACAAGTACAATGAGCAGTTCTTC.

The V and J genes are TRBV2 and TRBJ2-3; a weak D match, TRBD2 (6 bases). The V end lost 4 bases, the J end lost 0 bases, and 11 bases lay between the germline ends. The length of the CDR3 is 15 residues. The germline gives CDR1 SNHLY, CDR2 FYNNEI. The CDR3 nucleotides are TGTGCCAGCAGTGGACGGGGGACTAGCACAGATACGCAGTATTTT. Amino acids: CASSGRGTSTDTQYF.

The table lists this clone with a few counts. The V call is TRBV11-1, the J call TRBJ1-1, with 7 bases fitting TRBD1. The CDR3 sequence is 17 residues long. J lost 0 bases, V lost 2 bases, and 9 bases had no gene match. CDR1 is SGHAT, CDR2 FQDESV, per germline (reference sequence). CDR3 nucleotides: TGTGCCAGCAGCTTAACAATACAGGGGTTCATGAACACTGAAGCTTTCTTT. This sequence encodes CASSLTIQGFMNTEAFF.

V gene TRBV28 combines with J gene TRBJ2-4; no clear D. The CDR3 sequence is 12 residues long. CDR1 and CDR2 (germline): MDHEN, SYDVKM. Trimming took off 4 bases at V and 8 bases at J, with 9 bases between the two ends. CDR3 in amino acids: CASSSVRHIQYF. The CDR3 bases are TGTGCCAGCAGTTCGGTCAGACACATTCAGTACTTC.

The chain carries TRBV4-2 and TRBJ2-3, with D unclear. Trimming stripped 0 bases from V and 4 bases from J, with 8 bases between. The CDR3 spans 14 residues. Germline CDR1 and CDR2: LGHNA and YNFKEQ. CDR3 in amino acids: CASSQEAIPDTQYF. CDR3 DNA sequence: TGTGCCAGCAGCCAAGAAGCTATCCCAGATACGCAGTATTTT.

The chain links TRBV7-8 to TRBJ1-2, with D uncertain. Between the trimmed V and J ends, which lost 4 bases and 8 bases, there was a span of 11 bases. The CDR3 is made up of 12 amino acids. Germline CDR1 SGHVS, CDR2 FQNEAQ. The CDR3 nucleotides are TGTGCCAGCAGCTCATCCGAGCGAGGCTACACCTTC. It codes for CASSSSERGYTF.

V is TRBV15 and J is TRBJ2-3, with D uncertain. V gave up 2 bases and J gave up 2 bases, with 14 bases separating them. The V gene's germline CDR1 is LNHNV and CDR2 YYDKDF (reference sequence). The CDR3 loop spans 16 amino acids. The CDR3 nucleotides read TGTGCCACCAGCAGAAGTAGGCAAGTCGTCACAGATACGCAGTATTTT. Translating it yields CATSRSRQVVTDTQYF. The full variable domain, completed using reference TRBV15 and TRBJ2-3, is DAMVIQNPRYQVTQFGKPVTLSCSQTLNHNVMYWYQQKSSQAPKLLFHYYDKDFNNEADTPDNFQSRRPNTSFCFLDIRSPGLGDTAMYLCATSRSRQVVTDTQYFGPGTRLTVL.

DNA for the CDR3: TGTGCCAGCAGTTACTCGGCCAGCGGGAACACTGAAGCTTTCTTT. Protein product: CASSYSASGNTEAFF. J is TRBJ1-1 and V is TRBV6-5, with unresolved D. V was pared by 0 bases and J by 1 base, with 9 bases between. Germline assignment: CDR1 MNHEY and CDR2 SVGAGI. The CDR3 runs to 15 residues.

The chain recombines TRBV7-8 with TRBJ2-3; a possible D gene is TRBD2 (5 bases). Germline values: CDR1 SGHVS, CDR2 FQNEAQ. V was shortened by 5 bases and J by 11 bases, with 20 bases between the two germline ends. The length of the CDR3 is 14 residues. The DNA of the CDR3 is TGTGCCAGCAGCGACCCCCTTAAGCGGATATGGCAGTATTTT. It is translated as CASSDPLKRIWQYF.